This is a list of T cell receptor beta chains from one sample in a study of cytomegalovirus exposure and HLA in healthy donors. Only in-frame clones appear in the TCRdb table, and some are missing; sequencing was by immunoSEQ multiplex PCR. The table lists over 55,000 clones, 60% to 70% of them singletons. The specimen was PBMCs. The receptor source for this set is a man aged 35-49 years in good health and CMV-seropositive. The CDR3 runs from the conserved cysteine through the conserved F or W. The order of the fields is clone size, D gene, J gene, V gene, CDR3 DNA, CDR3 protein. D genes are given only for firm matches. Expanded clones get a size class; other rows say once, few or many, or leave the size out.

size: .; D: TRBD2; J: TRBJ2-1; V: TRBV7-2; DNA: TGTGCCAGCAGCTATACCGGGACTAGCGGGAATGAGCAGTTCTTC; CDR3: CASSYTGTSGNEQFF
size: .; D: .; J: TRBJ2-1; V: TRBV28; DNA: TGTGCCAGCAGTCCCCGGAAGGGGGTAGTAGGGAATGAGCAGTTCTTC; CDR3: CASSPRKGVVGNEQFF
size: .; D: .; J: TRBJ1-1; V: TRBV9; DNA: TGTGCCAGCAGCGCCGGACTCACGGACTTGAGCACTGAAGCTTTCTTT; CDR3: CASSAGLTDLSTEAFF
size: few; D: .; J: TRBJ2-3; V: TRBV7-3; DNA: TGTGCCAGCAGCTTGGCGGGCCCGACAGATACGCAGTATTTT; CDR3: CASSLAGPTDTQYF
size: .; D: .; J: TRBJ1-5; V: TRBV27; DNA: TGTGCCAGCAGAAGACAGCACAATCAGCCCCAGCATTTT; CDR3: CASRRQHNQPQHF
size: .; D: TRBD1; J: TRBJ1-4; V: TRBV5-1; DNA: TGCGCCAGCAGCCACGGGACAGGCAATGAAAAACTGTTTTTT; CDR3: CASSHGTGNEKLFF
size: .; D: TRBD2; J: TRBJ2-3; V: TRBV2; DNA: TGTGCCAGCAGTGAAGCCGTAGCGGGAGGTTCCACAGATACGCAGTATTTT; CDR3: CASSEAVAGGSTDTQYF
size: .; D: TRBD1; J: TRBJ1-2; V: TRBV9; DNA: TGTGCCAGCAGCGCTAGGGACAGGTTGAGAGGGATAGCTAACTATGGCTACACCTTC; CDR3: CASSARDRLRGIANYGYTF
size: .; D: TRBD1; J: TRBJ1-1; V: TRBV4-1; DNA: TGCGCCAGCAGCCAAGGACAGGGGGACACTGAAGCTTTCTTT; CDR3: CASSQGQGDTEAFF
size: .; D: TRBD1; J: TRBJ1-6; V: TRBV5-4; DNA: TGTGCCAGCAGCTTGATGACAGGGGAGAATTCACCCCTCCACTTT; CDR3: CASSLMTGENSPLHF
size: .; D: TRBD2; J: TRBJ2-7; V: TRBV7-9; DNA: TGTGCCAGCAGCTTAGAGGGAGGGCGGCAGTACTTC; CDR3: CASSLEGGRQYF
size: few; D: TRBD1; J: TRBJ2-2; V: TRBV7-3; DNA: TGTGCCAGCAGCTCTAACAGGGGTGCCACCGGGGAGCTGTTTTTT; CDR3: CASSSNRGATGELFF
size: .; D: .; J: TRBJ1-4; V: TRBV27; DNA: TGTGCCACTCGAACCCTAGGGGAGGTAGACGAAAAACTGTTTTTT; CDR3: CATRTLGEVDEKLFF
size: .; D: .; J: TRBJ2-7; V: TRBV5-1; DNA: TGCGCCAGCAGCCAAAATTACGAGCAGTACTTC; CDR3: CASSQNYEQYF
size: .; D: TRBD1; J: TRBJ1-1; V: TRBV18; DNA: TGTGCCAGCTCACCACTCGACAGGGGCACTGAAGCTTTCTTT; CDR3: CASSPLDRGTEAFF
size: .; D: .; J: TRBJ2-7; V: TRBV10-3; DNA: TGTGCCATCAGTGAGGGGGCAGGGGTTGCCTACGAGCAGTACTTC; CDR3: CAISEGAGVAYEQYF